This TCR beta chain was recorded in a study of blood T cell repertoires in COVID-19. Study at large: The United States, Italy and Spain provided the acute and convalescent COVID-19 samples. PBMCs, B-cell-depleted T cells, or T cells provided the cDNA or gDNA that made up the material.

As processed by the authors: By means of reference gene primer amplification, nucleated cell counts were estimated. Profiling relied on immunoSEQ multiplex PCR, and the TCRdb table lists in-frame clones only, not all of them. The V and J calls and clone size come from that table; D and trimming were worked out from the DNA. The profile covers fewer than 150,000 clones, with approximately 84% appearing a single time and roughly 10% taken by the ten largest. V was pared by 5 bases and J by 4 bases, with 11 bases between. The CDR3 totals 13 residues. Germline-derived CDR1 and CDR2 are LNHDA and SQIVND (reference sequence).

Sequencing was carried out using peripheral blood. The chain has TRBV19 and TRBJ2-5; tentative D call: TRBD2 (6 bases). This sequence originates from a woman at least 80 years old in a cohort sampled during active or convalescent COVID-19. CDR3 protein: CASSRGMGETQYF. CDR3 in DNA: TGTGCCAGTAGTCGCGGGATGGGAGAGACCCAGTACTTC.